These 10 T cell receptor beta chains were all obtained from the same sample, sequenced in a study of cytomegalovirus exposure and HLA in healthy donors. Use of 60 Vbeta and 13 Jbeta primers characterized the PCR. Data came from immunoSEQ multiplex PCR; TCRdb stores just in-frame clones and leaves some out. The sample yields approximately 120,000 clones, roughly four fifths seen once. The specimen sequenced was PBMCs. These receptors were collected from a man aged 25 to 40 in good health and CMV-seronegative.

The chain is built from TRBV9 and TRBJ2-5; 8 bases agree with TRBD1. V shed 3 bases, J shed 4 bases, and the junction held 5 bases outside the gene matches. CDR1 and CDR2 (germline): SGDLS, YYNGEE. CDR3 length equals 14 residues. This CDR3 reads CASSATGAAETQYF. CDR3 coding DNA: TGTGCCAGCAGCGCGACAGGGGCAGCAGAGACCCAGTACTTC.

This clone was counted only a few times. CDR3 in amino acids: CASSQELVQGQPQHF. The DNA for the CDR3 is TGTGCCAGCAGCCAAGAACTAGTACAAGGTCAGCCCCAGCATTTT. This chain links TRBV4-2 with TRBJ1-5; D is uncertain. The germline CDR1 and CDR2 sequences are LGHNA and YNFKEQ. The CDR3 is 15 amino acids. V dropped 0 bases and J dropped 6 bases, with 12 bases sitting between them.

This clone appeared a single time. J is TRBJ2-7 and V is TRBV2; 7 bases fit TRBD1. The CDR3 spans 15 residues. The V gene's germline CDR1 is SNHLY and CDR2 FYNNEI. J was trimmed by 0 bases and V by 6 bases; bases with no gene match: 8. CDR3 protein: CASRPKTGLSYEQYF. CDR3 nucleotides: TGTGCCAGCAGACCCAAGACAGGGCTCTCCTACGAGCAGTACTTC. The full variable domain, its missing parts supplied by reference TRBV2 and TRBJ2-7, is EPEVTQTPSHQVTQMGQEVILRCVPISNHLYFYWYRQILGQKVEFLVSFYNNEISEKSEIFDDQFSVERPDGSNFTLKIRSTKLEDSAMYFCASRPKTGLSYEQYFGPGTRLTVT.

The gene calls are TRBV5-1 and TRBJ1-2, with D perhaps matching TRBD1 (6 bases). The CDR3 spans 14 residues. Germline assignment: CDR1 SGHRS and CDR2 YFSETQ. Between the trimmed V and J ends, which lost 6 bases and 4 bases, there was a span of 16 bases. CDR3 residues: CASTAQTGPYGYTF. As DNA, the CDR3 is TGCGCCAGCACCGCCCAAACAGGGCCCTATGGCTACACCTTC.

This clone was seen once. The rearrangement uses TRBV7-2 and TRBJ1-6; 8 bases map to TRBD1. CDR3 length equals 16 residues. In germline, CDR1 is SGHTA, CDR2 FQGNSA. The V segment lost 4 bases and the J segment 9 bases; nucleotides outside the gene matches: 11. The CDR3 region is CASSSRQGAGGSPLHF. The CDR3 DNA follows: TGTGCCAGCAGCTCCCGTCAGGGGGCTGGCGGTTCACCCCTCCACTTT. The entire variable domain, with the rest obtained from reference TRBV7-2 and TRBJ1-6, is as follows: GAGVSQSPSNKVTEKGKDVELRCDPISGHTALYWYRQSLGQGLEFLIYFQGNSAPDKSGLPSDRFSAERTGGSVSTLTIQRTQQEDSAVYLCASSSRQGAGGSPLHFGNGTRLTVT.

This clone was counted between two and nine times. The rearrangement links TRBV29-1 to TRBJ2-1; TRBD2 matches at 8 bases. Looked up from germline, CDR1 is SQVTM and CDR2 is ANQGSEA. J lost 0 bases, V lost 6 bases, and 4 bases had no gene match. The CDR3 sequence is 14 residues long. The CDR3 spells CSVSSGRSYNEQFF. DNA of the CDR3: TGCAGCGTGTCTAGCGGGCGCTCCTACAATGAGCAGTTCTTC.

The V call is TRBV9, the J call TRBJ2-1; a possible D gene is TRBD2 (6 bases). CDR1 is SGDLS, CDR2 YYNGEE, per germline. The CDR3 has 16 residues. V was shortened by 3 bases and J by 5 bases, with 18 bases between the two germline ends. CDR3 residues: CASSAVSVAGHNEQFF. CDR3 bases: TGTGCCAGCAGCGCCGTTTCGGTTGCGGGGCACAATGAGCAGTTCTTC. The variable domain in full, with the rest retrieved from reference TRBV9 and TRBJ2-1, is DSGVTQTPKHLITATGQRVTLRCSPRSGDLSVYWYQQSLDQGLQFLIQYYNGEERAKGNILERFSAQQFPDLHSELNLSSLELGDSALYFCASSAVSVAGHNEQFFGPGTRLTVL.

The V and J genes are TRBV7-2 and TRBJ2-1; D uncertain. Trimming shortened V by 2 bases and J by 9 bases, and 11 bases separated the two germline ends. Germline CDR1 and CDR2: SGHTA and FQGNSA. There are 13 residues in the CDR3. In DNA, the CDR3 is TGTGCCAGCAGCTTATTTGAGGCTGGTGAGCAGTTCTTC. This gives the protein CASSLFEAGEQFF.

V usage is TRBV2 and J usage is TRBJ2-5, with a possible D match to TRBD2 (5 bases). The CDR3 is 14 amino acids. Deletions cut 8 bases from V and 4 bases from J, with 17 bases between. From germline, CDR1 is SNHLY and CDR2 FYNNEI. This CDR3 reads CASVRERIGETQYF. The CDR3 DNA is TGTGCCAGCGTACGGGAAAGAATAGGAGAGACCCAGTACTTC.

The DNA for the CDR3 is TGTGCCATCAGTGAAGTCCTGGGGGCTGAGCAGTACTTC. Its translation: CAISEVLGAEQYF. V gene TRBV10-3 combines with J gene TRBJ2-7, with D possibly being TRBD1 (6 bases). This CDR3 is built from 13 residues. V lost 3 bases, J lost 7 bases, and 13 bases lay in between. Germline V gene data show CDR1 as ENHRY and CDR2 as SYGVKD.